The next 32 T cell receptor beta chains were all read from a single sample in a study of T cells after yellow fever vaccination (dated by TCRdb to the late 2010s). The treatment or condition label for this specimen denotes: live attenuated yellow fever vaccine strain. The library relied on 5' RACE. The data were produced on an Illumina HiSeq 2500. Clones were called with MiXCR by TCRdb after fastp trimmed the public reads at Q25, and only in-frame beta chains were retained. All rows with the same CDR3 protein become a single entry with the most common DNA and genes. Across this sample there are about 330,000 distinct CDR3 sequences, with roughly 8.4% seen only once. 17% of the sample comes from the top ten. This specimen consisted of PBMCs, obtained approximately 40 days after the first yellow fever vaccination. The receptors were sampled from a young man who received the YFV17D yellow fever vaccine.

This clonotype was counted between two and nine times. The chain employs TRBV20-1 and TRBJ2-2; D possibly matches TRBD1 or TRBD2 (6 bases each). This CDR3 contains 19 residues. The V gene's germline CDR1 is DFQATT and CDR2 SNEGSKA (reference sequence). V was shortened by 2 bases and J by 2 bases, with 24 bases between the two germline ends. CDR3 sequence (DNA): TGCAGTGCTAGAAAATCTGCCTCAGGGGACTTAGAAAACACCGGGGAGCTGTTTTTT. Its protein is CSARKSASGDLENTGELFF.

This clonotype was seen a handful of times. The chain recombines TRBV5-1 with TRBJ2-1; the D gene is possibly TRBD1 (5 bases). The germline gives CDR1 SGHRS, CDR2 YFSETQ. This CDR3 has 13 residues. V dropped 5 bases and J dropped 9 bases, with 15 bases sitting between them. CDR3 in amino acids: CASRVQGGVEQFF. The CDR3 DNA sequence: TGCGCCAGCAGGGTTCAGGGTGGCGTTGAGCAGTTCTTC.

This clonotype has at least ten counts. The chain is built from TRBV12-3 or TRBV12-4 and TRBJ2-2; D is perhaps TRBD1 (6 bases). V lost 7 bases to trimming and J lost 9 bases, with 18 bases between them. CDR3 length equals 14 residues. CDR3 coding DNA: TGTGCCAGCAACCCTACAGGGCCTGTTAGGGAGCTGTTTTTT. This sequence encodes CASNPTGPVRELFF.

There are many counts of this clonotype. The chain combines TRBV7-8 with TRBJ2-7; 13 positions match TRBD2. Trimming at V came to 5 bases and at J to 5 bases, leaving 9 bases not matched to a gene. CDR1 and CDR2 from the germline V gene are SGHVS and FQNEAQ. The CDR3 covers 16 residues. CDR3: CASSASGLAGADEQYF. The CDR3 DNA is TGTGCCAGCAGCGCAAGCGGACTAGCGGGGGCAGACGAGCAGTACTTC.

This clonotype was observed a handful of times. The gene calls are TRBV9 and TRBJ2-1, with D perhaps TRBD1 (6 bases). The germline V and J ends were trimmed by 0 bases and 11 bases, with 12 bases remaining between them. CDR3 length: 13 amino acids. Germline V CDR1 and CDR2: SGDLS, YYNGEE. In DNA form, the CDR3 reads TGTGCCAGCAGCGTAGAATTCCAGGGGCAGCAGTTCTTC. Its protein product is CASSVEFQGQQFF.

V gene TRBV6-2 or TRBV6-3 combines with J gene TRBJ1-1; D remains ambiguous. The V and J ends lost 4 bases and 2 bases respectively, with 5 bases between them. The germline gives CDR1 MNHEY, CDR2 SVGEGT. This CDR3 has 12 amino acids. The CDR3 sequence is CASSLFNTEAFF. CDR3 sequence (DNA): TGTGCCAGCAGTTTGTTTAACACTGAAGCTTTCTTT.

This clonotype came up a few times. V is TRBV20-1 and J is TRBJ2-1, with unresolved D. The CDR3 consists of 12 residues. Germline V gene lookup returns CDR1 DFQATT and CDR2 SNEGSKA (reference sequence). The V gene lost 4 bases and the J gene lost 7 bases, with 11 bases spanning the gap. CDR3 region: CSAKFSNNEQFF. In nucleotides, the CDR3 is TGCAGTGCTAAGTTTTCAAATAATGAGCAGTTCTTC.

The CDR3 bases are TGTGCCAGCAGTTACTACGGCGGCTCCTACGAGCAGTACGTC. Translated: CASSYYGGSYEQYV. This rearrangement joins TRBV6-2 or TRBV6-3 to TRBJ2-7, with D uncertain. Per the germline V gene, CDR1 is MNHEY and CDR2 is SVGEGT. The CDR3 extends over 14 amino acids. The V end lost 1 base, the J end lost 0 bases, and 7 bases lay between the germline ends.

The chain couples TRBV29-1 to TRBJ2-3; D not resolved. The CDR3 extends over 12 amino acids. Germline lookup yields CDR1 SQVTM and CDR2 ANQGSEA. Trimming cost V 5 bases and J 2 bases, with 8 bases left between them. DNA for the CDR3: TGCAGCGTTCAGGATCACACAGATACGCAGTATTTT. This gives the protein CSVQDHTDTQYF.

This sequence joins TRBV18 and TRBJ2-1; possibly TRBD1 or TRBD2 for D (5 bases each). The CDR3 totals 15 residues. With 6 bases removed from V and 5 bases from J, the gap between germline ends came to 17 bases. Germline CDR1 and CDR2: KGHSH and LQKENI. CDR3 region: CASSPRGPSHNEQFF. CDR3 coding DNA: TGTGCCAGCTCCCCTAGGGGACCCTCACACAATGAGCAGTTCTTC.

The chain combines TRBV12-3 or TRBV12-4 with TRBJ2-5, with 11 positions matching TRBD2. With 4 bases clipped from V and 4 bases from J, the junction kept 8 bases outside the gene matches. The CDR3 extends over 16 amino acids. DNA for the CDR3: TGTGCCAGCAGTTCGTACCGACTAGCGGGGACAGAGACCCAGTACTTC. Amino acid sequence: CASSSYRLAGTETQYF.

This rearrangement joins TRBV5-1 to TRBJ2-1; 8 bases fit TRBD1. Per the germline V gene, CDR1 is SGHRS and CDR2 is YFSETQ. Trimming removed 5 bases from V and 8 bases from J; junction bases left unmatched: 3. The CDR3 runs to 12 residues. The CDR3: CASRLTGDEQFF. The CDR3 DNA reads as TGCGCCAGCAGACTGACAGGGGATGAGCAGTTCTTC.

The genes are TRBV7-9 and TRBJ1-2; TRBD1 agrees at 8 bases. Germline V lookup: CDR1 SEHNR, CDR2 FQNEAQ (reference sequence). The J segment lost 0 bases and the V segment lost 4 bases, leaving 4 bases of the junction unmatched. CDR3 size: 15 residues. DNA of the CDR3: TGTGCCAGCAGCTCCCGGACAGGGTCTAACTATGGCTACACCTTC. Its protein product is CASSSRTGSNYGYTF.

In this sample, this clonotype turned up a few times. This rearrangement joins TRBV11-2 to TRBJ1-1, with D maybe TRBD1 (5 bases). Trimming took off 2 bases at V and 2 bases at J, with 9 bases between the two ends. There are 14 residues in the CDR3. CDR1 SGHAT and CDR2 FQNNGV come from the germline V gene. CDR3 nucleotide sequence: TGTGCCAGCAGCTTATCCGGGGCCAACACTGAAGCTTTCTTT. Amino acids: CASSLSGANTEAFF.

This clonotype was picked up a small number of times. The chain joins TRBV4-3 to TRBJ2-3, with 8 bases matching TRBD2. V dropped 0 bases and J dropped 4; count of bases not matched to a gene: 9. Germline loops: CDR1 LGHNA, CDR2 YSLEER. There are 17 residues in the CDR3. CDR3 nucleotides: TGCGCCAGCAGCCAAGATCCGGGGGGGGCCTTGTCAGATACGCAGTATTTT. Its translation is CASSQDPGGALSDTQYF.

This clonotype appeared a few times. The chain carries TRBV5-1 and TRBJ1-1, with 7 bases aligning to TRBD1. V dropped 4 bases and J dropped 4; count of bases not matched to a gene: 7. CDR3 size: 14 residues. From germline, CDR1 is SGHRS and CDR2 YFSETQ. CDR3 sequence (DNA): TGCGCCAGCAGCACAGGCCCAGGGGGCACTGAAGCTTTCTTT. Translation gives CASSTGPGGTEAFF.

V is TRBV20-1 and J is TRBJ1-1; D is perhaps TRBD1 (6 bases). Between the trimmed V and J ends, which lost 1 base and 1 base, there was a span of 7 bases. The CDR3 consists of 13 residues. Germline CDR1 reads DFQATT; CDR2 reads SNEGSKA (reference sequence). CDR3 sequence: CSARGDKNTEAFF. The DNA for the CDR3 is TGCAGTGCTAGAGGGGACAAGAACACTGAAGCTTTCTTT.

The rearrangement joins TRBV11-1 to TRBJ2-3; 8 bases are a match to TRBD2. The CDR3 is made up of 18 amino acids. Germline CDR1 is SGHAT and CDR2 is FQDESV (reference sequence). The V and J ends lost 3 bases and 0 bases, in that order; junction bases with no gene match: 11. CDR3 sequence reads: CASSFPGKAGDSTDTQYF. The CDR3 DNA reads as TGTGCCAGCAGCTTCCCGGGAAAAGCGGGGGACAGCACAGATACGCAGTATTTT.

The chain couples TRBV7-6 to TRBJ1-4, with 8 bases matching TRBD1. From germline, CDR1 is SGHVS and CDR2 FNYEAQ. This CDR3 spans 15 amino acids. V was clipped by 4 bases and J by 8 bases; unmatched bases: 9. CDR3 protein: CASSSLAGGDEKLFF. The DNA for the CDR3 is TGTGCCAGCAGCTCCTTGGCAGGGGGCGACGAAAAACTGTTTTTT.

This clonotype was counted between two and nine times. The V and J genes are TRBV5-1 and TRBJ2-3; 11 bases align to TRBD2. V shed 2 bases and J 3 bases; nucleotides not matched to a gene: 5. This CDR3 has 16 amino acids. Looked up from germline, CDR1 is SGHRS and CDR2 is YFSETQ. In nucleotides, the CDR3 is TGCGCCAGCAGCTTTGGACTAGCGGGCCGTACAGATACGCAGTATTTT. It codes for CASSFGLAGRTDTQYF.

In its sample, this clonotype was seen a few times. The chain links TRBV5-8 to TRBJ2-2; 7 bases match TRBD1. The CDR3 is 15 residues long. V shed 4 bases, J shed 3 bases, and the junction held 6 bases outside the gene matches. Germline V gene lookup returns CDR1 SGHTS and CDR2 YDEGEE. The CDR3 reads CASSRGQAYTGELFF. The DNA of the CDR3 is TGTGCCAGCAGCAGAGGACAGGCCTACACCGGGGAGCTGTTTTTT.

This clonotype was found many times. V and J are TRBV10-3 and TRBJ2-7; 7 bases fit TRBD2. The CDR3 loop spans 14 amino acids. CDR1 and CDR2 (germline): ENHRY, SYGVKD. V trimming: 6 bases; J trimming: 1 base; junction bases outside the gene matches: 6. For the CDR3, the DNA is TGTGCCATCAGCAATAAGGGACTATCCTACGAGCAGTACTTC. Protein product: CAISNKGLSYEQYF.

Here the CDR3 DNA reads TGTGCCAGCAGCTTAGTAGGACCTCCCCGGGGCGGGGAGCTGTTTTTT. Its translation: CASSLVGPPRGGELFF. The chain uses TRBV7-6 and TRBJ2-2, with D possibly being TRBD2 (5 bases). The CDR3 consists of 16 residues. The V gene's germline CDR1 is SGHVS and CDR2 FNYEAQ. Trimming removed 1 base from V and 7 bases from J, with 16 bases in between.

This clonotype was recorded a few times. V and J are TRBV20-1 and TRBJ2-1, with a possible D match to TRBD2 (6 bases). The V and J ends lost 1 base and 1 base respectively, with 8 bases between them. The CDR3 has 14 amino acids. Germline CDR1 DFQATT, CDR2 SNEGSKA (reference sequence). Here the CDR3 reads CSARVGGSYNEQFF. CDR3 DNA: TGCAGTGCTAGAGTGGGGGGTTCCTACAATGAGCAGTTCTTC.

CDR3 sequence: CASSPLKGFGLAKNIQYF. The CDR3 DNA reads as TGTGCCAGCTCACCTCTAAAGGGATTCGGTTTAGCCAAAAACATTCAGTACTTC. The chain links TRBV18 to TRBJ2-4; D gene uncertain. Trimming stripped 3 bases from V and 0 bases from J, with 18 bases between. CDR3 length: 18 amino acids. Germline V gives CDR1 KGHSH, CDR2 LQKENI.

The chain recombines TRBV2 with TRBJ1-2, with TRBD1 as a possible D gene (5 bases). The CDR3 loop spans 14 amino acids. V shed 4 bases and J shed 4 bases, with 13 bases lying between them. CDR1 and CDR2 (germline): SNHLY, FYNNEI. The DNA for the CDR3 is TGTGCCAGCAGTGGTTCGGGGCTCGGCTATGGCTACACCTTC. It encodes CASSGSGLGYGYTF.

The chain couples TRBV23-1 to TRBJ2-7; TRBD2 matches at 8 bases. TRBV23-1 counts as an open reading frame of uncertain function. This CDR3 is built from 14 residues. The V segment lost 3 bases and the J segment 3 bases; nucleotides outside the gene matches: 4. The CDR3 reads CASSHRGGIYEQYF. The DNA for the CDR3 is TGCGCCAGCAGTCATCGGGGGGGGATCTACGAGCAGTACTTC.

The chain combines TRBV4-1 with TRBJ2-5; TRBD1 matches 7 bases. The CDR3 extends over 17 amino acids. The trim removed 4 bases at V and 4 bases at J, leaving 15 bases unmatched. Germline assignment: CDR1 MGHRA and CDR2 YSYEKL. The chain's CDR3 is CASSPTSPGGIGETQYF. The CDR3 coding sequence is TGCGCCAGCAGCCCTACATCTCCAGGGGGAATAGGAGAGACCCAGTACTTC.

This chain uses TRBV5-1 with TRBJ2-7, with TRBD1 matching over 10 bases. This CDR3 has 13 residues. The germline V gene has CDR1 SGHRS and CDR2 YFSETQ. V lost 3 bases and J lost 4; bases outside the gene matches: 1. The CDR3: CASSWGQGYEQYV. Written as DNA, the CDR3 is TGCGCCAGCAGCTGGGGACAGGGGTACGAGCAGTACGTC.

This clonotype has more than one count but fewer than ten. The chain carries TRBV4-3 and TRBJ2-1; possibly TRBD1 for D (6 bases). Trimming cost V 0 bases and J 2 bases, with 11 bases left between them. Germline assignment: CDR1 LGHNA and CDR2 YSLEER. This CDR3 spans 16 amino acids. The CDR3 sequence is CASSQDRTAAYNEQFF. The CDR3 DNA sequence: TGCGCCAGCAGCCAAGACCGGACAGCCGCCTACAATGAGCAGTTCTTC.

This clonotype was detected a few times. The chain couples TRBV5-1 to TRBJ2-5; TRBD2 matches 9 bases. Germline-derived CDR1 and CDR2 are SGHRS and YFSETQ. The CDR3 loop spans 15 amino acids. V shed 0 bases, J shed 3 bases, and the junction held 3 bases outside the gene matches. The CDR3 spells CASSLGERGEETQYF. The CDR3 DNA sequence: TGCGCCAGCAGCTTGGGTGAGCGGGGGGAAGAGACCCAGTACTTC.

The V call is TRBV29-1, the J call TRBJ2-5; D remains ambiguous. CDR1 is SQVTM and CDR2 is ANQGSEA in the germline V gene. Trimming took off 0 bases at V and 0 bases at J, with 8 bases between the two ends. This CDR3 contains 14 residues. The CDR3 DNA reads as TGCAGCGTTGAAGAAAGAGGATACCAAGAGACCCAGTACTTC. The encoded protein is CSVEERGYQETQYF.